This T cell receptor beta chain stems from a study of control samples from healthy donors and cancer patients. The CDR3 runs to 11 residues. The V gene lost 9 bases and the J gene lost 5 bases, with 10 bases spanning the gap. The germline V gene encodes CDR1 WNHNN and CDR2 SYGVQD (reference sequence). Here immunoSEQ multiplex PCR was the method, and the copy in TCRdb shows in-frame clones only, minus some. The data contain 70,000 to 100,000 clones, 70% to 90% of them singletons. The sample was PBMCs. The clonotype originates from an older woman with head and neck cancer. The J gene is TRBJ1-1, the V gene TRBV10-1; perhaps TRBD1 as D (5 bases). The CDR3: CASSRGTEAFF. Here the CDR3 DNA reads TGCGCCAGTAGTCGGGGGACTGAAGCTTTCTTT.